The next 19 T cell receptor beta chains were all read from a single sample in a study of blood T cell repertoires in COVID-19. TCRdb's table, derived via immunoSEQ multiplex PCR, lists solely in-frame clones and lacks some. The table has approximately 260,000 clones, over 80% seen once. The sequenced sample consisted of peripheral blood. The receptors were sampled from a woman aged 40 to 55 with acute or convalescent COVID-19.

The genes are TRBV3-1 (or the pseudogene TRBV3-2) and TRBJ1-2; 8 positions match TRBD1. V gave up 4 bases and J gave up 4 bases; unmatched junction bases: 14. CDR3 size: 17 residues. Germline CDR1 and CDR2: LGHDT and YNNKEL (reference sequence). Written as DNA, the CDR3 is TGTGCCAGCAGCCCCGGGACAGGAGGGCTCCGGGGCTATGGCTACACCTTC. Translation gives CASSPGTGGLRGYGYTF.

V and J are TRBV12-3 or TRBV12-4 and TRBJ1-1; D gene ambiguous. This CDR3 has 12 amino acids. V lost 4 bases and J 6 bases, leaving 9 bases between the germline ends. This CDR3 reads CASSYGEPEAFF. The CDR3 DNA is TGTGCCAGCAGTTACGGGGAACCTGAAGCTTTCTTT.

The chain employs TRBV27 and TRBJ1-5; perhaps TRBD1 as D (5 bases). The length of the CDR3 is 14 residues. Trimming removed 7 bases at V and 4 bases at J, with 14 bases between. The germline V gene has CDR1 MNHEY and CDR2 SMNVEV (reference sequence). The CDR3 DNA follows: TGTGCCAGCACCTCGGGACTGCCGAATCAGCCCCAGCATTTT. It encodes CASTSGLPNQPQHF.

The chain is built from TRBV6-6 and TRBJ2-3; 15 bases align to TRBD2. The ends lost 6 bases at V and 7 bases at J; junction bases unmatched: 17. The CDR3 sequence is 19 residues long. Germline V gene lookup returns CDR1 MNHNY and CDR2 SVGAGI (reference sequence). The CDR3 loop reads CASSSGLAGGPGLSNTQYF. As DNA, the CDR3 is TGTGCCAGCAGCTCCGGACTAGCGGGGGGGCCCGGACTCTCAAATACGCAGTATTTT.

The chain is built from TRBV3-1 (or the pseudogene TRBV3-2) and TRBJ1-1; D gene ambiguous. The CDR3 length is 13 residues. The V gene's germline CDR1 is LGHDT and CDR2 YNNKEL (reference sequence). V lost 4 bases and J 7 bases, leaving 13 bases between the germline ends. As DNA, the CDR3 is TGTGCCAGCAGCCCGCGGATCGGGATTGAAGCTTTCTTT. As protein: CASSPRIGIEAFF.

The chain links TRBV18 to TRBJ2-1, with TRBD2 as a possible D gene (5 bases). The CDR3 loop spans 14 amino acids. V lost 2 bases and J lost 6, with 11 bases in between. From germline, CDR1 is KGHSH and CDR2 LQKENI. This CDR3 is CASSPNPDFNEQFF. The CDR3 nucleotides read TGTGCCAGCTCACCAAACCCGGACTTCAATGAGCAGTTCTTC.

The chain recombines TRBV4-1 with TRBJ2-3; 14 positions match TRBD2. Losses at the gene ends were 5 bases for V and 3 bases for J; bases not matched to a gene: 4. In germline, CDR1 is MGHRA, CDR2 YSYEKL. CDR3 size: 16 residues. The CDR3 sequence is CASSSRLAGGTDTQYF. In DNA, the CDR3 is TGCGCCAGCAGCTCTAGACTAGCGGGAGGGACAGATACGCAGTATTTT.

The CDR3 DNA reads TGCAGCGTTGAAATTTTTGCTACAGGTTACTTACCAGATACGCAGTATTTT. This codes for CSVEIFATGYLPDTQYF. This chain joins TRBV29-1 and TRBJ2-3, with a weak D call TRBD1 (5 bases). Looked up from germline, CDR1 is SQVTM and CDR2 is ANQGSEA. This CDR3 region has 17 residues. The V end was cut by 2 bases, the J end by 4 bases, with 22 bases between.

J is TRBJ1-2 and V is TRBV27, with 7 bases lining up with TRBD1. Germline loops: CDR1 MNHEY, CDR2 SMNVEV (reference sequence). The CDR3 consists of 14 residues. V lost 6 bases to trimming and J lost 2 bases; unmatched junction nucleotides: 6. CDR3 region: CASRPGGRNYGYTF. CDR3 DNA sequence: TGTGCCAGCAGACCAGGGGGGCGCAACTATGGCTACACCTTC.

The chain has TRBV5-1 and TRBJ1-2; no clear D. The CDR3 runs to 13 residues. Trimming took 0 bases from V and 8 from J, leaving 11 bases between them. Per germline, CDR1 SGHRS and CDR2 YFSETQ. CDR3 bases: TGCGCCAGCAGCTTGGGTGGGCAGCGGGGCTACACCTTC. Encoded protein: CASSLGGQRGYTF.

The chain combines TRBV5-1 with TRBJ2-1; possibly TRBD2 for D (5 bases). Germline CDR1 SGHRS, CDR2 YFSETQ. CDR3 length equals 15 residues. The V end was cut by 0 bases, the J end by 4 bases, with 11 bases between. The chain's CDR3 is CASSLVSSLYNEQFF. In DNA, the CDR3 is TGCGCCAGCAGCTTGGTTTCTAGCCTGTACAATGAGCAGTTCTTC.

This clone was seen just once. The chain employs TRBV5-1 and TRBJ1-2, with TRBD1 matching 7 bases. Trimming cost V 2 bases and J 3 bases; bases outside gene matches: 4. From germline, CDR1 is SGHRS and CDR2 YFSETQ. This CDR3 spans 14 amino acids. Here the CDR3 DNA reads TGCGCCAGCAGCTTCGGACAGGACTACTATGGCTACACCTTC. It yields the protein CASSFGQDYYGYTF.

The rearrangement uses TRBV5-1 and TRBJ2-3; a possible D gene is TRBD2 (6 bases). Trimming shortened V by 6 bases and J by 2 bases, and 10 bases separated the two germline ends. CDR1 SGHRS and CDR2 YFSETQ come from the germline V gene. The CDR3 has 13 amino acids. The DNA for the CDR3 is TGCGCCAGCACGGGACTCCTCACAGATACGCAGTATTTT. The encoded protein is CASTGLLTDTQYF.

The chain recombines TRBV24-1 with TRBJ2-1, with D perhaps matching TRBD2 (5 bases). The V end lost 0 bases, the J end lost 8 bases, and 7 bases lay between the germline ends. The CDR3 has 13 residues. Germline loops: CDR1 KGHDR, CDR2 SFDVKD. CDR3 coding DNA: TGTGCCACCAGTGATTTGCAGAGGGATGAGCAGTTCTTC. This gives the protein CATSDLQRDEQFF.

This clone is a singleton in its sample. CDR3 sequence reads: CASSVGTGVDTEAFF. The CDR3 nucleotides are TGTGCCAGCAGCGTAGGAACAGGGGTAGACACTGAAGCTTTCTTT. The chain employs TRBV9 and TRBJ1-1, with 7 bases fitting TRBD1. Germline V gene data show CDR1 as SGDLS and CDR2 as YYNGEE. The CDR3 loop spans 15 amino acids. The trim removed 0 bases at V and 3 bases at J, leaving 5 bases unmatched.

CDR3 nucleotides: TGTGCCAGCAGCTTAATGCAGGGCCTTATGGCACCCCTCCACTTT. Protein sequence: CASSLMQGLMAPLHF. The chain uses TRBV7-2 and TRBJ1-6; D perhaps matches TRBD1 (5 bases). CDR3 length equals 15 residues. Germline V gene sequence: CDR1 SGHTA, CDR2 FQGNSA. The germline V and J ends were trimmed by 2 bases and 11 bases, with 16 bases remaining between them.

The V call is TRBV6-5, the J call TRBJ2-1; TRBD1 matches 10 bases. With V trimmed by 7 bases and J by 5 bases, 8 bases remained unmatched. The CDR3 is made up of 15 amino acids. Germline CDR1 reads MNHEY; CDR2 reads SVGAGI. CDR3 amino acids: CASTAGQGIHNEQFF. The CDR3 nucleotides read TGTGCCAGCACCGCGGGACAGGGGATCCACAATGAGCAGTTCTTC.

The genes are TRBV5-1 and TRBJ1-2; D ambiguous. Germline assignment: CDR1 SGHRS and CDR2 YFSETQ. The CDR3 runs 14 residues. V lost 3 bases and J 7 bases, leaving 16 bases between the germline ends. This chain's CDR3 is CASSSAGLVGGYTF. In DNA, the CDR3 is TGCGCCAGCAGCTCGGCGGGCCTCGTGGGTGGCTACACCTTC.

The CDR3 sequence: CASSGGPYEQYV. The CDR3 DNA follows: TGCGCCAGCTCGGGGGGGCCCTACGAGCAGTACGTC. V and J are TRBV10-2 and TRBJ2-7, with 8 bases identical to TRBD2. This CDR3 region has 12 residues. Losses at the gene ends were 8 bases for V and 2 bases for J; bases not matched to a gene: 2. Germline CDR1 reads WSHSY; CDR2 reads SAAADI.